Listed here are 24 T cell receptor beta chains from one sample, sequenced in a study of blood T cell repertoires in COVID-19. Assay used: immunoSEQ multiplex PCR; TCRdb lists only in-frame clones, some missing. Among about 91,000 clones listed, about 88% were seen once. Input material: peripheral blood. The receptors derive from a woman aged 80 or over with active COVID-19.

The chain recombines TRBV11-3 with TRBJ2-7; 8 bases agree with TRBD1. V shed 5 bases, J shed 6 bases, and the junction held 9 bases outside the gene matches. The CDR3 has 14 residues. CDR1 and CDR2 from the germline V gene are SGHNT and YENEEA. CDR3 residues: CASSPGGALIEQYF. In nucleotides, the CDR3 is TGTGCCAGCAGCCCAGGGGGCGCGTTAATCGAGCAGTACTTC. Full variable domain (rest looked up from reference TRBV11-3 and TRBJ2-7): EAGVVQSPRYKIIEKKQPVAFWCNPISGHNTLYWYLQNLGQGPELLIRYENEEAVDDSQLPKDRFSAERLKGVDSTLKIQPAELGDSAVYLCASSPGGALIEQYFGPGTRLTVT.

The CDR3 DNA reads TGTGCCAGCAGCTTAGTAGTACAGCAGAACACTGAAGCTTTCTTT. Translated: CASSLVVQQNTEAFF. The V and J genes are TRBV7-8 and TRBJ1-1; D not resolved. The V gene lost 1 base and the J gene lost 1 base, with 10 bases spanning the gap. The germline V gene has CDR1 SGHVS and CDR2 FQNEAQ. The length of the CDR3 is 15 residues. Looking up the rest from reference TRBV7-8 and TRBJ1-1 gives the full variable domain: GAGVSQSPRYKVAKRGQDVALRCDPISGHVSLFWYQQALGQGPEFLTYFQNEAQLDKSGLPSDRFFAERPEGSVSTLKIQRTQQEDSAVYLCASSLVVQQNTEAFFGQGTRLTVV.

The chain employs TRBV6-5 and TRBJ2-1; a possible D gene is TRBD2 (6 bases). Germline loops: CDR1 MNHEY, CDR2 SVGAGI. The CDR3 is 14 residues long. Trimming cost V 4 bases and J 6 bases, with 13 bases left between them. CDR3 nucleotide sequence: TGTGCCAGCAGTTCTTTACTAGCTTCCAATGAGCAGTTCTTC. Protein: CASSSLLASNEQFF.

There are a few counts of this clone. V and J are TRBV28 and TRBJ2-5; D gene ambiguous. Looked up from germline, CDR1 is MDHEN and CDR2 is SYDVKM. V lost 3 bases, J lost 1 base, and 9 bases lay in between. The CDR3 consists of 14 residues. The CDR3 reads CASSLLQIQETQYF. In DNA, the CDR3 is TGTGCCAGCAGTTTGCTACAGATCCAAGAGACCCAGTACTTC.

The chain carries TRBV5-1 and TRBJ1-1; tentative D call: TRBD1 (6 bases). This CDR3 contains 17 residues. Germline V lookup: CDR1 SGHRS, CDR2 YFSETQ. Trimming removed 2 bases from V and 7 bases from J, with 24 bases in between. The CDR3 sequence: CASSLWGYGRVGGEAFF. CDR3 coding DNA: TGCGCCAGCAGCTTATGGGGTTATGGCAGGGTAGGGGGTGAAGCTTTCTTT.

V gene TRBV28 combines with J gene TRBJ2-7, with 8 positions matching TRBD1. The junction had 11 bases not matched to a gene; V was cut back by 7 bases and J by 3 bases. CDR1 and CDR2 (germline): MDHEN, SYDVKM. CDR3 length: 15 amino acids. The CDR3: CASTNRPGGFYEQYF. CDR3 coding DNA: TGTGCCAGCACCAATCGTCCAGGGGGCTTCTACGAGCAGTACTTC.

This clone was seen just once. The rearrangement links TRBV10-3 to TRBJ2-3; 9 nucleotides line up with TRBD2. The V and J ends lost 7 bases and 4 bases, in that order; junction bases with no gene match: 12. The CDR3 consists of 16 residues. Per germline, CDR1 ENHRY and CDR2 SYGVKD. The DNA for the CDR3 is TGTGCCATCATGCCGGGGAGCGGGAGGATGGCAGATACGCAGTATTTT. It codes for CAIMPGSGRMADTQYF.

The V call is TRBV4-2, the J call TRBJ2-2; D gene uncertain. The CDR3 is 12 residues long. Germline V gives CDR1 LGHNA, CDR2 YNFKEQ. Trimming stripped 3 bases from V and 5 bases from J, with 4 bases between. CDR3 DNA: TGTGCCAGCAGCCATTTAACCGGGGAGCTGTTTTTT. Protein sequence: CASSHLTGELFF.

The table lists this clone with a count of one. The J gene is TRBJ2-7, the V gene TRBV27; D perhaps matches TRBD2 (5 bases). Germline V lookup: CDR1 MNHEY, CDR2 SMNVEV (reference sequence). This CDR3 is built from 15 residues. V was cut by 8 bases and J by 4 bases, with 21 bases left in between. The CDR3 spells CASSGRGHHNYEQYF. The CDR3 nucleotides are TGTGCCAGCTCGGGCCGAGGGCACCACAATTACGAGCAGTACTTC.

The chain joins TRBV19 to TRBJ2-1; 11 bases are shared with TRBD2. The CDR3 loop spans 17 amino acids. The germline gives CDR1 LNHDA, CDR2 SQIVND (reference sequence). J lost 5 bases, V lost 4 bases, and 10 bases had no gene match. The CDR3: CASSNPGLAASHNEQFF. CDR3 nucleotide sequence: TGTGCCAGTAGTAACCCGGGACTAGCGGCTTCCCACAATGAGCAGTTCTTC.

The chain employs TRBV11-3 and TRBJ2-1; 7 nucleotides line up with TRBD1. CDR3 length: 14 amino acids. Germline V lookup: CDR1 SGHNT, CDR2 YENEEA. V lost 5 bases, J lost 4 bases, and 5 bases stayed unmatched. CDR3 bases: TGTGCCAGCAGCCACCGGACAGGTTACAATGAGCAGTTCTTC. Translation: CASSHRTGYNEQFF.

This clone was counted a single time. The chain employs TRBV7-9 and TRBJ2-5; D is perhaps TRBD2 (6 bases). CDR1 SEHNR and CDR2 FQNEAQ come from the germline V gene (reference sequence). V was trimmed by 5 bases and J by 2 bases, leaving 15 bases between them. The CDR3 runs 15 residues. CDR3 nucleotide sequence: TGTGCCAGCAGCCCCGGTATAGCGGTACAAGAGACCCAGTACTTC. Translating gives CASSPGIAVQETQYF.

This chain links TRBV9 with TRBJ2-2; 8 bases line up with TRBD2. Trimming at V came to 0 bases and at J to 0 bases, leaving 4 bases not matched to a gene. CDR3 length: 17 residues. Germline V gene data show CDR1 as SGDLS and CDR2 as YYNGEE. The chain's CDR3 is CASSVDGSGANTGELFF. In DNA form, the CDR3 reads TGTGCCAGCAGCGTAGATGGTAGCGGGGCGAACACCGGGGAGCTGTTTTTT. The whole variable domain, filled in from reference TRBV9 and TRBJ2-2, reads DSGVTQTPKHLITATGQRVTLRCSPRSGDLSVYWYQQSLDQGLQFLIQYYNGEERAKGNILERFSAQQFPDLHSELNLSSLELGDSALYFCASSVDGSGANTGELFFGEGSRLTVL.

CDR3 sequence reads: CASSFRASGELFF. The CDR3 coding sequence is TGTGCCAGCAGTTTCCGAGCTTCCGGGGAGCTGTTTTTT. V and J are TRBV12-3 or TRBV12-4 and TRBJ2-2; D call uncertain. The CDR3 length is 13 residues. V was trimmed by 3 bases and J by 6 bases, leaving 8 bases between them.

This chain links TRBV5-4 with TRBJ1-2; D unclear. Deletions cut 2 bases from V and 6 bases from J, with 11 bases between. The CDR3 spans 13 residues. Germline V gives CDR1 SGHNT, CDR2 YYREEE (reference sequence). The CDR3 loop reads CASSLELLHGYTF. CDR3 sequence (DNA): TGTGCCAGCAGCTTAGAACTACTACATGGCTACACCTTC.

The chain combines TRBV5-1 with TRBJ2-7, with 7 bases fitting TRBD1. This CDR3 region has 14 residues. V shed 4 bases and J 5 bases; nucleotides not matched to a gene: 9. Germline lookup yields CDR1 SGHRS and CDR2 YFSETQ. This CDR3 reads CASSRDSLPDEQYF. DNA for the CDR3: TGCGCCAGCAGCCGGGACAGCCTTCCGGACGAGCAGTACTTC. The whole variable domain, remainder taken from reference TRBV5-1 and TRBJ2-7, is KAGVTQTPRYLIKTRGQQVTLSCSPISGHRSVSWYQQTPGQGLQFLFEYFSETQRNKGNFPGRFSGRQFSNSRSEMNVSTLELGDSALYLCASSRDSLPDEQYFGPGTRLTVT.

This chain uses TRBV19 with TRBJ2-2; 7 bases are shared with TRBD2. Germline loops: CDR1 LNHDA, CDR2 SQIVND (reference sequence). This CDR3 is built from 14 residues. Trimming removed 2 bases from V and 6 bases from J; junction bases left unmatched: 3. CDR3 amino acids: CASSITAGAGELFF. CDR3 DNA sequence: TGTGCCAGTAGTATAACCGCGGGGGCCGGGGAGCTGTTTTTT.

This clone was counted once. The chain employs TRBV7-2 and TRBJ1-2; TRBD1 agrees at 8 bases. The V gene end was trimmed by 0 bases and the J gene end by 3 bases; junction bases not matched to a gene: 6. The CDR3 is made up of 16 amino acids. Germline V CDR1 and CDR2: SGHTA, FQGNSA. CDR3 DNA sequence: TGTGCCAGCAGCTTAGCCGGCGCAGGGGGCCACTATGGCTACACCTTC. This translates into CASSLAGAGGHYGYTF.

The rearrangement uses TRBV11-2 and TRBJ1-2, with D maybe TRBD1 (5 bases). The germline gives CDR1 SGHAT, CDR2 FQNNGV. The CDR3 is 12 amino acids. V lost 1 base to trimming and J lost 11 bases, with 11 bases between them. This CDR3 is CASSLAGVGYTF. CDR3 bases: TGTGCCAGCAGCTTAGCGGGGGTAGGGTACACCTTC.

The J gene is TRBJ2-1, the V gene TRBV5-1, with TRBD1 matching over 8 bases. The V and J ends lost 2 bases and 5 bases, in that order; junction bases with no gene match: 6. Germline V gene data show CDR1 as SGHRS and CDR2 as YFSETQ. The CDR3 covers 15 residues. CDR3 region: CASSFQGAQNNEQFF. CDR3 bases: TGCGCCAGCAGCTTTCAGGGGGCGCAAAACAATGAGCAGTTCTTC.

This chain joins TRBV11-3 and TRBJ2-1; 13 bases align to TRBD2. With V trimmed by 5 bases and J by 1 base, 14 bases remained unmatched. Germline V gene sequence: CDR1 SGHNT, CDR2 YENEEA. The CDR3 totals 20 residues. In nucleotides, the CDR3 is TGTGCCAGCAGCCTGCGGGGGACTAGCGGGATGTCAGGGTCCTACAATGAGCAGTTCTTC. This sequence encodes CASSLRGTSGMSGSYNEQFF.

V gene TRBV7-2 combines with J gene TRBJ1-5; a possible D gene is TRBD1 (6 bases). The CDR3 extends over 14 amino acids. The germline gives CDR1 SGHTA, CDR2 FQGNSA. The germline V and J ends were trimmed by 2 bases and 4 bases, with 9 bases remaining between them. DNA of the CDR3: TGTGCCAGCAGCTTAAACAGGGAGAATCAGCCCCAGCATTTT. Amino acids: CASSLNRENQPQHF.

The chain couples TRBV5-6 to TRBJ2-5; D may be TRBD1 (5 bases). CDR3 size: 14 residues. Trimming removed 0 bases at V and 6 bases at J, with 12 bases between. Germline V CDR1 and CDR2: SGHDT, YYEEEE. CDR3 sequence: CASSLAGFAQTQYF. Here the CDR3 DNA reads TGTGCCAGCAGCTTGGCAGGGTTTGCGCAGACCCAGTACTTC.

The CDR3 loop reads CASSQPGQGTSEQYF. For the CDR3, the DNA is TGTGCCAGCAGCCAACCGGGACAGGGAACTAGCGAGCAGTACTTC. The gene calls are TRBV14 and TRBJ2-7; 9 nucleotides match TRBD1. This CDR3 spans 15 amino acids. Germline V gives CDR1 SGHDN, CDR2 FVKESK. Trimming removed 2 bases from V and 6 bases from J; junction bases left unmatched: 8.